This TCR beta chain came from a study of blood T cell repertoires in COVID-19. Study information: From the United States, Italy and Spain came samples of acute and convalescent COVID-19. In each case, the material was cDNA or gDNA derived from T cells, B-cell-depleted T cells, or PBMCs.

Clones were read by immunoSEQ multiplex PCR, and TCRdb kept only the in-frame ones, dropping some. The sample carries over 100,000 clones, around 87% recorded once. CDR1 is MDHEN, CDR2 SYDVKM, per germline. The CDR3 is made up of 17 amino acids. The V gene end was trimmed by 2 bases and the J gene end by 0 bases; junction bases not matched to a gene: 8. The source of this sequence is a man in his forties or fifties with active COVID-19. The specimen sequenced was peripheral blood. The rearrangement joins TRBV28 to TRBJ2-7; TRBD1 matches 9 bases. The DNA of the CDR3 is TGTGCCAGCAGTTTAGTTCCCGGGACAGGGAACTCCTACGAGCAGTACTTC. This sequence encodes CASSLVPGTGNSYEQYF.